Each of the 10 T cell receptor beta chains below was sequenced from the same sample in a study of cytomegalovirus exposure and HLA in healthy donors. Sequencing used immunoSEQ multiplex PCR; TCRdb keeps in-frame clones, though not all of them. The sample yields 92,000 or so clones, roughly 97% seen once. Sequencing used PBMCs. All receptors derive from a man in his late teens or twenties in good health and CMV-seronegative.

CDR3 in amino acids: CASSASTATIQYF. CDR3 in DNA: TGTGCCAGCAGCGCCTCGACAGCAACGATTCAGTACTTC. The chain couples TRBV9 to TRBJ2-4, with a tentative D call TRBD1 (5 bases). The CDR3 contains 13 residues. Trimming took 3 bases from V and 10 from J, leaving 14 bases between them. The germline V gene has CDR1 SGDLS and CDR2 YYNGEE.

This clone was detected once. This chain uses TRBV5-1 with TRBJ2-1; 7 bases match TRBD2. Unmatched junction bases numbered 16, after V lost 6 bases and J lost 7 bases. Germline values: CDR1 SGHRS, CDR2 YFSETQ. The CDR3 has 16 amino acids. CDR3 nucleotide sequence: TGCGCCAGCACTTTGTACGGGGTGGGAGGGCCGAATGAGCAGTTCTTC. This gives the protein CASTLYGVGGPNEQFF.

The rearrangement uses TRBV11-2 and TRBJ2-1; 8 bases line up with TRBD2. Germline assignment: CDR1 SGHAT and CDR2 FQNNGV. The CDR3 is 20 residues long. The junction had 19 bases not matched to a gene; V was cut back by 0 bases and J by 6 bases. CDR3 sequence (DNA): TGTGCCAGCAGCTTAGACTACCTGGCACTTAGGACTAGCTCGGGCAATGAGCAGTTCTTC. It is translated as CASSLDYLALRTSSGNEQFF.

The J gene is TRBJ1-3, the V gene TRBV6-5; D possibly corresponds to TRBD1 (5 bases). This CDR3 has 15 residues. V lost 5 bases and J 3 bases, leaving 14 bases between the germline ends. The germline V gene encodes CDR1 MNHEY and CDR2 SVGAGI. CDR3 nucleotides: TGTGCCAGCAGTCCTGCAGGGCTTGGTGGAAACACCATATATTTT. Protein product: CASSPAGLGGNTIYF.

The chain couples TRBV11-3 to TRBJ2-2; perhaps TRBD2 as D (6 bases). CDR1 is SGHNT, CDR2 YENEEA, per germline. V shed 5 bases and J shed 4 bases, with 14 bases lying between them. This CDR3 is built from 15 residues. CDR3 residues: CASSGRGMRTGELFF. The CDR3, as DNA: TGTGCCAGCAGCGGGCGGGGTATGCGCACCGGGGAGCTGTTTTTT.

The chain uses TRBV6-6 and TRBJ2-5; weak D call: TRBD2 (6 bases). The V and J ends lost 2 bases and 5 bases respectively, with 15 bases between them. This CDR3 is built from 15 residues. CDR1 and CDR2 from the germline V gene are MNHNY and SVGAGI (reference sequence). CDR3 DNA sequence: TGTGCCAGCAGTTACCGACTAGTTTCCGACGAGACCCAGTACTTC. The encoded protein is CASSYRLVSDETQYF.

The chain recombines TRBV7-9 with TRBJ1-1; no reliable D call. In germline, CDR1 is SEHNR, CDR2 FQNEAQ (reference sequence). The V gene lost 2 bases and the J gene lost 1 base, with 8 bases spanning the gap. The CDR3 length is 14 residues. CDR3 bases: TGTGCCAGCAGCTTAAACAGTGGGAACACTGAAGCTTTCTTT. Its protein is CASSLNSGNTEAFF.

This clone was found once. This chain joins TRBV5-4 and TRBJ1-2; 7 positions agree with TRBD1. The CDR3 sequence is 16 residues long. Germline V lookup: CDR1 SGHNT, CDR2 YYREEE (reference sequence). Germline trimming cut 5 bases from V and 5 bases from J; bases unmatched to any gene: 15. CDR3 bases: TGTGCCAGCAGTTCAAAGACAGGGTCGGAGTTATATGGCTACACCTTC. This gives the protein CASSSKTGSELYGYTF.

The CDR3 here is CASSHLRQGCV. The DNA of the CDR3 is TGTGCCAGCAGCCACCTAAGACAGGGGTGCGTC. The chain uses TRBV14 and TRBJ2-7, with 8 nucleotides matching TRBD1. CDR3 length: 11 residues. Germline V gene sequence: CDR1 SGHDN, CDR2 FVKESK.

The chain links TRBV12-5 to TRBJ1-1; D is uncertain. The germline V gene encodes CDR1 LGHNT and CDR2 FRNRAP. The V end lost 1 base, the J end lost 1 base, and 10 bases lay between the germline ends. CDR3 length equals 15 residues. In DNA form, the CDR3 reads TGTGCTAGTGGTTTGGGCCCCGGTCGGAACACTGAAGCTTTCTTT. Its translation is CASGLGPGRNTEAFF.